The following is a TCR beta chain sequence with its context. Its antigen is not known. This sample was included in a study of T cells after yellow fever vaccination. Study-level results: Relatively few clonotypes were ones that appeared in both CD4 and CD8 compartments. The secondary T-cell response peaked on day 5, not day 15, but was weaker. Clones that expanded after primary vaccination mostly reappeared after the booster (less than 98% CD4, roughly 87% CD8).

The ends lost 1 base at V and 3 bases at J; junction bases unmatched: 1. CDR3 size: 15 residues. Looked up from germline, CDR1 is LGHNA and CDR2 is YSLEER. TCRdb re-derived calls from the 5' RACE reads in MiXCR, one entry per CDR3 protein. The sample yields some 500,000 distinct CDR3 sequences, approximately 12% seen once. The sequence was collected from a man aged 25 to 40 who received the YFV17D yellow fever vaccine. Material: PBMCs, obtained on the day of the yellow fever booster vaccination. V usage is TRBV4-3 and J usage is TRBJ2-1; 9 bases agree with TRBD1. CDR3 amino acids: CASSQGTGVYNEQFF. CDR3 DNA sequence: TGCGCCAGCAGCCAAGGGACAGGGGTCTACAATGAGCAGTTCTTC.